This TCR beta chain emerged from a study of blood T cell repertoires in COVID-19. Study-wide background: Spain, Italy and the United States supplied samples that represented acute and convalescent COVID-19.

Assay: immunoSEQ multiplex PCR; the TCRdb copy retains only in-frame clones and omits some. The profile shows about 210,000 clones, around 80% of them singletons. This CDR3 comprises 14 residues. CDR1 is KGHSH, CDR2 LQKENI, per germline. V lost 2 bases to trimming and J lost 7 bases, with 14 bases between them. Sequencing was performed on peripheral blood. V gene TRBV18 combines with J gene TRBJ1-2; a possible D gene is TRBD1 (6 bases). The sequence was collected from a man aged 45 to 65 with active or convalescent COVID-19. The CDR3 is CASSPTQGFGGYTF. The CDR3 coding sequence is TGTGCCAGCTCACCAACTCAGGGGTTCGGTGGCTACACCTTC.